This T cell receptor (beta chain) stems from a study of patients and donors after allogeneic stem cell transplantation (dated by TCRdb to about 2020). Per the germline V gene, WSHSY is the CDR1 and SAAADI is the CDR2. The CDR3 goes from the cysteine to the phenylalanine over 14 residues. Only the CDR3 region is kept as DNA, spanning 42 bases read in frame from base 1. Comment on this clonotype: Its antigen is unknown. An end of the junction differs from the germline gene, which may be a read error.

Libraries were prepared through RT-PCR. Sequencing used a NextSeq 550. TCRdb handled the public reads itself, with Q25 trimming in fastp and clone calling in MiXCR, and kept productive beta chains. Rows with a matching CDR3 protein are joined into one entry that keeps the most common DNA and genes. Present in this sample are hundreds of thousands of distinct CDR3 sequences, over 30% of which were seen just once. More than 9% of the sample rests with the top ten. In this chain, TRBV10-2 is recombined with TRBJ1-1, and TRBD1 may be the D gene, going by 6 matching bases. The TCR originated in a human donor who was either an allogeneic HSCT recipient or a stem cell or donor lymphocyte infusion donor (not recorded which). It is not recorded whose cells these are; they may come from a transplant donor. What was sequenced was blood, either unsorted or a sorted T cell fraction (not recorded which). At the DNA level, the sequence is TGCGCCAGCAGCCCCGGGACAATGAACACTGAAACTTTCTTT. Translated, it gives CASSPGTMNTETFF.